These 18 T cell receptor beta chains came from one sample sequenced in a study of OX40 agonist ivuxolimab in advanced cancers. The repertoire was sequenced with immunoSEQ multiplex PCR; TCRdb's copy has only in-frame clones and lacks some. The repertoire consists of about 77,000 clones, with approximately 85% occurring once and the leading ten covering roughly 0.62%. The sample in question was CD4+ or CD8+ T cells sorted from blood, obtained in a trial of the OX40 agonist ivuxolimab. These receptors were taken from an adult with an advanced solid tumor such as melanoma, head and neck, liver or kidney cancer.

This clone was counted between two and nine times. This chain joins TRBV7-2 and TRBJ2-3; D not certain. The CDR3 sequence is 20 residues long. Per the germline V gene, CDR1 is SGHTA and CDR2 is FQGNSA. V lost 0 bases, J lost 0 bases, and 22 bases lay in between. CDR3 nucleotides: TGTGCCAGCAGCTTAGCCGTTCGCCGGGCCCTACCACGGAGCACAGATACGCAGTATTTT. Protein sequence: CASSLAVRRALPRSTDTQYF.

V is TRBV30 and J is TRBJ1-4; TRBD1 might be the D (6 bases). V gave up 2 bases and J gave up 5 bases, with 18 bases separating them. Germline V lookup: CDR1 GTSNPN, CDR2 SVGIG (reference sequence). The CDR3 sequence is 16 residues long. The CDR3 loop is CAWSSSFRGVNEKLFF. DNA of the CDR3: TGTGCCTGGAGTTCCTCTTTCAGGGGCGTAAATGAAAAACTGTTTTTT.

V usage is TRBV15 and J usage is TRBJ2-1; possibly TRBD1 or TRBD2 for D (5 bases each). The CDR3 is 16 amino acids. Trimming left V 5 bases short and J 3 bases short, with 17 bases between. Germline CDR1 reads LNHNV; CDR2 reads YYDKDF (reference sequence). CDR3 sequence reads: CATSDPRGVGYNEQFF. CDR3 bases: TGTGCCACCAGCGATCCGCGAGGGGTTGGCTACAATGAGCAGTTCTTC.

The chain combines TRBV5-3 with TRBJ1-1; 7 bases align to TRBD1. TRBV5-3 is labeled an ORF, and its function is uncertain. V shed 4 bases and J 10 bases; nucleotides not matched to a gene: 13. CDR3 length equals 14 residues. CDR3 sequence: CARSTTLVGGRAFF. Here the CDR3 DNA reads TGTGCCAGAAGCACCACGCTAGTAGGGGGCAGAGCTTTCTTT.

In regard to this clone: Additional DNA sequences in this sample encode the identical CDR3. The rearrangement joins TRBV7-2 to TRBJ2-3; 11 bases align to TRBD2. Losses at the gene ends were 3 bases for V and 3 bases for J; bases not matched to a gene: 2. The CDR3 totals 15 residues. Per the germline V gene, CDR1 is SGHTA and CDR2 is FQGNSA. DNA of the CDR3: TGTGCCAGCAGCTTTAGCGGGGGGGCGACAGATACGCAGTATTTT. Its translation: CASSFSGGATDTQYF.

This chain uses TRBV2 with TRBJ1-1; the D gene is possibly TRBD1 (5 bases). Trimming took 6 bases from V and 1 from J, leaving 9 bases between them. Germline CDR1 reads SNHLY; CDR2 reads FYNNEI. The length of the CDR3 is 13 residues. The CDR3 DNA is TGTGCCAGCAGGGACATGGCGAACACTGAAGCTTTCTTT. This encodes CASRDMANTEAFF. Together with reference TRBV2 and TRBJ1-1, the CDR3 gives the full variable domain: EPEVTQTPSHQVTQMGQEVILRCVPISNHLYFYWYRQILGQKVEFLVSFYNNEISEKSEIFDDQFSVERPDGSNFTLKIRSTKLEDSAMYFCASRDMANTEAFFGQGTRLTVV.

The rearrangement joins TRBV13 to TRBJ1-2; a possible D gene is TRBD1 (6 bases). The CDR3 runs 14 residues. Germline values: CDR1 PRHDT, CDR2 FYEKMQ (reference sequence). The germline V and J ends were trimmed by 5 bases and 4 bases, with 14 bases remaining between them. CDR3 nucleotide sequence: TGTGCCAGCAGCATACAGGGATTTGCCTATGGCTACACCTTC. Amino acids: CASSIQGFAYGYTF.

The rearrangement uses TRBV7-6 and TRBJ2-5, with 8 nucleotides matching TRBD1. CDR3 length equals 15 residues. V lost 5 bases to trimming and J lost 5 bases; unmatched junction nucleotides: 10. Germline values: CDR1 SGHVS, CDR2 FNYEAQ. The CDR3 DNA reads TGTGCCAGCAGCACGGGACAGGTGGGGTCGGAGACCCAGTACTTC. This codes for CASSTGQVGSETQYF.

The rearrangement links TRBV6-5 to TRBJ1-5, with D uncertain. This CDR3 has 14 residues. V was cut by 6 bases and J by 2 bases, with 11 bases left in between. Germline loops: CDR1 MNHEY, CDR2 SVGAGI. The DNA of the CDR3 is TGTGCCAGCAGAAGATGGGGTGGCAATCAGCCCCAGCATTTT. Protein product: CASRRWGGNQPQHF.

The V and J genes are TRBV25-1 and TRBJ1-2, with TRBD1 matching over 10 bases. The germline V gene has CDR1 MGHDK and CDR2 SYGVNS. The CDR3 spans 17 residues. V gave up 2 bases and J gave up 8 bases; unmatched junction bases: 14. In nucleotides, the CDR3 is TGTGCCAGCAGTGAACCTAACCCGAGACAGGGGGCGCGGGGCTACACCTTC. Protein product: CASSEPNPRQGARGYTF.

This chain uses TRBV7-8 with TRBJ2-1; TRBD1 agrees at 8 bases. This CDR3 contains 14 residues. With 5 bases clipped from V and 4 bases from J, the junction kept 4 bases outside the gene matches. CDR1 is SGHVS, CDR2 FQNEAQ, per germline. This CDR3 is CASSRRDRYNEQFF. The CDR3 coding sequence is TGTGCCAGCAGCCGGCGGGACAGGTACAATGAGCAGTTCTTC.

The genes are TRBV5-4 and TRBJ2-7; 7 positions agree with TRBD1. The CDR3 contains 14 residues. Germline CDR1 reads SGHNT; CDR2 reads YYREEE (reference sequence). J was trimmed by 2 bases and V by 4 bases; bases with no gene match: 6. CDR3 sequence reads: CASSKLTGPYEQYF. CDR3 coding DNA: TGTGCCAGCAGCAAACTGACAGGGCCCTACGAGCAGTACTTC.

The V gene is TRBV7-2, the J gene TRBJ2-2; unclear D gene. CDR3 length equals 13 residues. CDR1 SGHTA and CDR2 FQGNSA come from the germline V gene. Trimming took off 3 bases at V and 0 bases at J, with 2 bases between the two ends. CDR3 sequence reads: CASSFANTGELFF. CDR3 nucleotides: TGTGCCAGCAGCTTCGCGAACACCGGGGAGCTGTTTTTT. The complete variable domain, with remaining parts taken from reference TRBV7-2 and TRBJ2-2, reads GAGVSQSPSNKVTEKGKDVELRCDPISGHTALYWYRQSLGQGLEFLIYFQGNSAPDKSGLPSDRFSAERTGGSVSTLTIQRTQQEDSAVYLCASSFANTGELFFGEGSRLTVL.

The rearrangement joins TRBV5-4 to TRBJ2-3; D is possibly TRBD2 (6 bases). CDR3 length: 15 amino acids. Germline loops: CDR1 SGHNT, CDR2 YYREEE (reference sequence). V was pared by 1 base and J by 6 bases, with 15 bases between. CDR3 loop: CASSLSLARGDTQYF. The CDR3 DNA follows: TGTGCCAGCAGCTTGTCACTAGCCCGGGGGGATACGCAGTATTTT.

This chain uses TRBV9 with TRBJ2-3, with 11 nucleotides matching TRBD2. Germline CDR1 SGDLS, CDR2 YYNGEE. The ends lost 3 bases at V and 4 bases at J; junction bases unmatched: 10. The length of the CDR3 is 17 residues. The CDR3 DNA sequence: TGTGCCAGCAGCGCCTCTCCGGTAGCGGGGGGGGCAGATACGCAGTATTTT. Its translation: CASSASPVAGGADTQYF.

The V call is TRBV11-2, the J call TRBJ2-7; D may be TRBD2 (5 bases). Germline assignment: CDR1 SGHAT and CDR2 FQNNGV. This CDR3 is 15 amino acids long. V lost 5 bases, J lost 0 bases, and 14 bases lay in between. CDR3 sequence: CASSPAGSGSYEQYF. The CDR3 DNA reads TGTGCCAGCAGCCCGGCGGGCAGTGGCTCCTACGAGCAGTACTTC.

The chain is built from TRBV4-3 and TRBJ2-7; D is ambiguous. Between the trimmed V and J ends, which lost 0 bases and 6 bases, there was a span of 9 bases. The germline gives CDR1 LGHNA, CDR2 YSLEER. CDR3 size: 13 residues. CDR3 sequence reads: CASSQDRTLEQYF. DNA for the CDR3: TGCGCCAGCAGCCAAGATCGGACGCTCGAGCAGTACTTC.

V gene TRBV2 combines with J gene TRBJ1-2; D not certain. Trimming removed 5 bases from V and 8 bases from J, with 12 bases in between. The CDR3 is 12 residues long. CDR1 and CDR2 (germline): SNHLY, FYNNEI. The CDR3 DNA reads TGTGCCAGCAGTCCGGGAGGGCGAGGCTACACCTTC. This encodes CASSPGGRGYTF.